This paragraph covers one TCR beta chain sequence. Its specificity is not known. This record comes from a study of cytomegalovirus exposure and HLA in healthy donors. The germline V gene has CDR1 MNHEY and CDR2 SMNVEV (reference sequence). The CDR3 totals 13 residues. Trimming took 8 bases from V and 0 from J, leaving 11 bases between them. PCR employed 60 Vbeta and 13 Jbeta primers. Here immunoSEQ multiplex PCR was the method, and the copy in TCRdb shows in-frame clones only, minus some. The data show under 200,000 clones, roughly 70% seen once. Findings and limits, study-wide: The listing of 160 or so TCR beta chains classed them as cytomegalovirus-associated. Many donors shared some public TCRs, even though most TCR sequences were rare. Previously analyzed data showed that most TCR beta V segments were productive at a frequency of about 90% or about 30%.

This sequence joins TRBV27 and TRBJ2-7; tentative D call: TRBD1 (5 bases). The source material was PBMCs. This TCR derives from a woman younger than 45 in good health and CMV-seronegative. The CDR3 protein is CASQDINSYEQYF. The CDR3 DNA reads TGTGCCAGCCAGGACATAAACTCCTACGAGCAGTACTTC.